This T cell receptor beta chain was identified in a study of OX40 agonist ivuxolimab in advanced cancers. At the level of the study: Patients' therapy was ivuxolimab, an antibody that acts as an agonist of OX40 (CD134). In three patients, partial responses were observed, one with hepatocellular carcinoma and two with cutaneous melanoma. Aged roughly 23 to 80 with a mean of roughly 65 years, they were approximately 80% male. Patients assigned to dose escalation were diagnosed with hepatocellular carcinoma, melanoma, renal cell or head and neck cancer.

Trimming at V came to 0 bases and at J to 2 bases, leaving 2 bases not matched to a gene. The germline gives CDR1 SGHNT, CDR2 YYREEE (reference sequence). The CDR3 consists of 15 residues. Produced via immunoSEQ multiplex PCR; TCRdb's table is partial and in-frame only. Of tens of thousands of clones in the sample, 88% are singletons; the top ten hold around 0.5%. The V gene is TRBV5-4, the J gene TRBJ2-3, with 8 bases identical to TRBD2. The sample here was CD4+ or CD8+ T cells sorted from blood, taken in a trial of the OX40 agonist ivuxolimab. The clonotype comes from an adult with an advanced solid tumor such as melanoma, head and neck, liver or kidney cancer. The DNA for the CDR3 is TGTGCCAGCAGCTTGGAGCGGGGGCCCACAGATACGCAGTATTTT. It yields the protein CASSLERGPTDTQYF.